A single sample gave rise to the 5 T cell receptor beta chains below, sequenced in a study of cytomegalovirus exposure and HLA in healthy donors. The PCR employed 60 Vbeta primers together with 13 Jbeta primers. The protocol was immunoSEQ multiplex PCR, while the TCRdb copy is restricted to in-frame clones and leaves out a portion. Here the sample spans 150,000 to 200,000 clones, about 90% being singletons. The sequencing input was PBMCs. These receptor sequences come from a girl in the first two years of life in good health and CMV-seronegative.

V is TRBV6-5 and J is TRBJ2-7; maybe TRBD2 (5 bases). Germline CDR1 reads MNHEY; CDR2 reads SVGAGI. V lost 8 bases and J 2 bases, leaving 10 bases between the germline ends. This CDR3 region has 12 residues. CDR3 bases: TGTGCCAGCGGTAGCGTAGCCTACGAGCAGTACTTC. Translated, it gives CASGSVAYEQYF.

CDR3 coding DNA: TGTGCCTGGAGCCTGGGACACCGCTACGAGCAGTACTTC. Protein: CAWSLGHRYEQYF. This chain joins TRBV30 and TRBJ2-7, with D possibly matching TRBD1 (6 bases). CDR3 length: 13 amino acids. Trimming removed 3 bases from V and 3 bases from J, with 12 bases in between. Germline V gene lookup returns CDR1 GTSNPN and CDR2 SVGIG (reference sequence).

The chain employs TRBV5-6 and TRBJ2-7, with 9 bases that match TRBD2. V gave up 1 base and J gave up 12 bases; unmatched junction bases: 5. The CDR3 spans 12 residues. Germline loops: CDR1 SGHDT, CDR2 YYEEEE. Here the CDR3 reads CASSLTSGRPYF. DNA for the CDR3: TGTGCCAGCAGCTTGACTAGCGGGCGACCGTACTTC.

This clone was observed a few times. This chain connects TRBV7-2 to TRBJ1-2; 10 bases are shared with TRBD1. CDR3 size: 14 residues. V shed 5 bases, J shed 8 bases, and the junction held 8 bases outside the gene matches. Germline values: CDR1 SGHTA, CDR2 FQGNSA. This CDR3 reads CASSGGQGMYGYTF. CDR3 coding DNA: TGTGCCAGCAGCGGGGGACAGGGGATGTACGGCTACACCTTC. The variable domain in full, with the rest retrieved from reference TRBV7-2 and TRBJ1-2, is GAGVSQSPSNKVTEKGKDVELRCDPISGHTALYWYRQSLGQGLEFLIYFQGNSAPDKSGLPSDRFSAERTGGSVSTLTIQRTQQEDSAVYLCASSGGQGMYGYTFGSGTRLTVV.

The V and J genes are TRBV5-1 and TRBJ2-3, with D unclear. The germline V gene has CDR1 SGHRS and CDR2 YFSETQ. The CDR3 totals 15 residues. Trimming left V 4 bases short and J 1 base short, with 13 bases between. Written as DNA, the CDR3 is TGCGCCAGCAGCCCTCTACCCGAGGGCACAGATACGCAGTATTTT. Its translation is CASSPLPEGTDTQYF.